Many counts were recorded for the clone carrying this T cell receptor (beta chain). Its specificity is not known. TCRdb processed the RACE reads anew with MiXCR; each CDR3 protein has one entry. Of 350,000 to 400,000 distinct CDR3 sequences in the sample, 4.5% to 5.5% were seen once. The entry originates in a study of human T cells and chemical hapten exposure. Whole-study findings and limits: Alopecia in the donors means their immune response may deviate from healthy people's.

The ends were cut back, 3 bases at V and 5 bases at J, with 15 bases in the middle. Germline-derived CDR1 and CDR2 are SGHRS and YFSETQ. This CDR3 comprises 14 residues. The sample's time point: pre-sensitization, week 0. Treatment described: therapeutic diphenylcyclopropenone sensitization with weekly scalp DPC. The V and J genes are TRBV5-1 and TRBJ2-7; either TRBD1 or TRBD2 may fit D (5 bases each). The source was whole blood, collected in connection with sensitization to the hapten diphenylcyclopropenone (DPC). This sequence originates from a woman aged 45-65 years with alopecia areata. Some clones in this sample may be carry-over from other donors' samples. CDR3 protein: CASSSLGRGHEQYF. CDR3 bases: TGCGCCAGCAGCTCATTAGGTCGGGGCCACGAGCAGTACTTC.